This TCR beta chain was identified in a study of CXCR3-negative and CXCR3-positive naive CD8 T cells. Study-level findings and limits: TRB CDR3s of CXCR3-positive naive cells were more hydrophobic than those of CXCR3-negative naive cells. For memory CD8+ cells diversity was much lower, but both naive subsets had comparably high diversity.

TRB cDNA libraries were made by UMI-labeled 5' RACE. One entry per CDR3 protein, without DNA, is what TCRdb gives after re-calling the 5' RACE reads. The sample totals more than 50,000 distinct CDR3 sequences. About this clonotype itself: Its specificity is unknown.

Triplicate sorting captured about 300,000 cells each from every CD8+ T cell subset. This CDR3 comprises 16 residues. CDR1 MGHRA and CDR2 YSYEKL come from the germline V gene. This rearrangement joins TRBV4-1 to TRBJ2-7; the TCRdb D gene call, TRBD1, has no DNA to confirm it. The origin of this receptor is a human donor in good health. Some clones in this sample may be carry-over from other donors' samples. The sample comprised naive CXCR3- CD8+ T cells from blood. Indicated subset: CD45RO-CCR7+CD27+CD95- naive CD8+ T cells lacking CXCR3 (TNR3-). The CDR3 sequence is CASSQGVQGAQYEQYF.